This TCR beta chain was observed in a study of T cell responses to AZD1222 COVID-19 vaccine. Study-level findings and limits: Clonal diversity was possibly underestimated, and the donors were mostly white British, with more females. Reportedly, close to half of spike-specific TCRs are directed against unmutated variant regions. Researchers report vaccine-associated CD4 TCRs spanning spike, with dominance at 160-218 and 743-854. Repertoires were collected only later (after the peak T cell response had occurred).

Trimming removed 4 bases from V and 5 bases from J, with 9 bases in between. Germline V gene data show CDR1 as SGHDN and CDR2 as FVKESK. This CDR3 comprises 14 residues. The method was immunoSEQ multiplex PCR; TCRdb's version includes in-frame clones alone and lacks a portion of them. The profile shows some 180,000 clones, over 90% of them singletons. On this clone: Its cognate antigen is unknown.

The receptor's source is an adult who received the AZD1222 COVID-19 vaccine. The chain uses TRBV14 and TRBJ1-6; maybe TRBD1 (6 bases). The material was peripheral blood, obtained 28 days after the second AZD1222 dose. The CDR3 coding sequence is TGTGCCAGCAGCCCCTGGACAGATAATTCACCCCTCCACTTT. Protein product: CASSPWTDNSPLHF.